This T cell receptor beta chain stems from a study of T-cell memory formation after mild COVID-19. Study-level findings and limits: The study found contracting CD4+ clones mainly in CM and EM and contracting CD8+ clones in EMRA.

V shed 5 bases, J shed 0 bases, and the junction held 8 bases outside the gene matches. The CDR3 is made up of 16 amino acids. Per the germline V gene, CDR1 is SGDLS and CDR2 is YYNGEE. Using its own MiXCR run on the 5' RACE reads, TCRdb lists one record per CDR3 protein. The table includes some 210,000 distinct CDR3 sequences, 10% to 13% detected once. This clonotype was recorded a few times. Its antigen is not known. The receptor was derived from a man aged 18-30 years who had mild COVID-19 (a few samples of this study predate the infection). Cell type and time point are not known. The gene calls are TRBV9 and TRBJ1-1; 9 nucleotides line up with TRBD1. The material sequenced was PBMCs or a T cell subset sorted from them (not recorded which). The CDR3 spells CASSPTGGLMNTEAFF. The CDR3 DNA sequence: TGTGCCAGCAGTCCAACAGGGGGCCTCATGAACACTGAAGCTTTCTTT.